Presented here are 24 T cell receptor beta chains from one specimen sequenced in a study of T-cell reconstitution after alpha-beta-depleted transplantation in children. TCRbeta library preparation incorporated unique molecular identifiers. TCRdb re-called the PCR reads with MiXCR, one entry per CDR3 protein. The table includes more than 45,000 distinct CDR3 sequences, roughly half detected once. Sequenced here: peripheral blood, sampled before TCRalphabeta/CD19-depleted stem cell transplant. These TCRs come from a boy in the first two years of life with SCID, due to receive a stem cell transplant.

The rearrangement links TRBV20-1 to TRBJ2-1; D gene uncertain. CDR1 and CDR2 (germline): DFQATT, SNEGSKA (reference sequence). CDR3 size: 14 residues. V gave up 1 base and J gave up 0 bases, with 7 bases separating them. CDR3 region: CSARVSTSYNEQFF. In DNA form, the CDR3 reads TGCAGTGCTAGAGTTAGTACCTCCTACAATGAGCAGTTCTTC.

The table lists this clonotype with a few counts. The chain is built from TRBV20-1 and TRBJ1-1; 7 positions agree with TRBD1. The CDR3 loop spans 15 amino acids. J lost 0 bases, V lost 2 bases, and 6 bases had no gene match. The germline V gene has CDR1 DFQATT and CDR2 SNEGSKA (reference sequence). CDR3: CSARNDRAMNTEAFF. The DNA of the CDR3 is TGCAGTGCTAGAAATGACAGGGCCATGAACACTGAAGCTTTCTTT.

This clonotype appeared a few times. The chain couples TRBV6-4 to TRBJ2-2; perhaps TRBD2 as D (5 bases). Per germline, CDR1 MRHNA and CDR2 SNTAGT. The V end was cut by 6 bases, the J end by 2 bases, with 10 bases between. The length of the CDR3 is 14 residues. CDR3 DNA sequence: TGTGCCAGCAGCGAGGGCTCAAACACCGGGGAGCTGTTTTTT. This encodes CASSEGSNTGELFF.

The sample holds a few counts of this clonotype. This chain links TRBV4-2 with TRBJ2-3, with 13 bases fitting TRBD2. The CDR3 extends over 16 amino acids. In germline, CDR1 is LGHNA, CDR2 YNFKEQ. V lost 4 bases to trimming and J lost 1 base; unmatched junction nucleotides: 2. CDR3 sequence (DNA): TGTGCCAGCAGCCCTGGACTAGCGGGAGGCACAGATACGCAGTATTTT. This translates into CASSPGLAGGTDTQYF.

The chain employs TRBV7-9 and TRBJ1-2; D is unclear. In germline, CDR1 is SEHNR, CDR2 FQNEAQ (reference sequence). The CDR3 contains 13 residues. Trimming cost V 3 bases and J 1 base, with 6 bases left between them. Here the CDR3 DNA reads TGTGCCAGCAGCTTGAACAGTAACTATGGCTACACCTTC. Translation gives CASSLNSNYGYTF.

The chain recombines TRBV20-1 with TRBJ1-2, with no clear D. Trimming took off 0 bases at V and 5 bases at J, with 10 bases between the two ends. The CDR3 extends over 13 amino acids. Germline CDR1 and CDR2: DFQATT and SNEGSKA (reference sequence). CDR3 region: CSARDRNFYGYTF. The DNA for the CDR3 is TGCAGTGCTAGAGACAGAAACTTTTATGGCTACACCTTC.

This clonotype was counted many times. The CDR3 here is CASSFDTDTQYF. CDR3 nucleotides: TGCGCCAGCAGCTTCGACACAGATACGCAGTATTTT. This chain links TRBV5-1 with TRBJ2-3; D remains ambiguous. Germline V gives CDR1 SGHRS, CDR2 YFSETQ. This CDR3 has 12 amino acids. Trimming took off 2 bases at V and 2 bases at J, with 3 bases between the two ends.

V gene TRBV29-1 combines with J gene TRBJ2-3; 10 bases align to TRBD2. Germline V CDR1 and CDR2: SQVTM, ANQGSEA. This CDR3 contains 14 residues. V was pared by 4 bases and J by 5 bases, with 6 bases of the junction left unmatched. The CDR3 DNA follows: TGCAGCGTTGCTAGCGGGGGAGGTAGAGATACGCAGTATTTT. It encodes CSVASGGGRDTQYF.

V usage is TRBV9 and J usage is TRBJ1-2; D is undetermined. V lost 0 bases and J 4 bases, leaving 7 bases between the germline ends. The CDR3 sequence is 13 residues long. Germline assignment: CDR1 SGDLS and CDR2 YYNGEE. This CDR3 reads CASSVEGFYGYTF. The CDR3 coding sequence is TGTGCCAGCAGCGTAGAAGGGTTCTATGGCTACACCTTC.

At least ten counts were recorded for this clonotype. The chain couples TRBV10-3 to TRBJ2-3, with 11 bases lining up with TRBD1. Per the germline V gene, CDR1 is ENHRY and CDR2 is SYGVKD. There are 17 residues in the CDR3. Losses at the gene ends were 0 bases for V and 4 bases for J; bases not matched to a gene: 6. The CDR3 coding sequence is TGTGCCATCAGTGAGTCCGCAGGACAGGGGGCCCCAGATACGCAGTATTTT. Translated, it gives CAISESAGQGAPDTQYF.

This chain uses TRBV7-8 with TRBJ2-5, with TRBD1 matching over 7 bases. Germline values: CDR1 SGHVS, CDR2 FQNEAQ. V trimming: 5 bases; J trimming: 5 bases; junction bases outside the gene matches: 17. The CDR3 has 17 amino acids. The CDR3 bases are TGTGCCAGCAGCAGAAAACCTCTCGGGACAGTGGGCGAGACCCAGTACTTC. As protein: CASSRKPLGTVGETQYF.

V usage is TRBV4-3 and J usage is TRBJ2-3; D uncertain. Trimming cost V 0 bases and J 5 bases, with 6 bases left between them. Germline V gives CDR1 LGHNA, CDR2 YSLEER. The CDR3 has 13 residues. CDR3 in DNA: TGCGCCAGCAGCCAAGAGGCCCGAGATACGCAGTATTTT. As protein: CASSQEARDTQYF.

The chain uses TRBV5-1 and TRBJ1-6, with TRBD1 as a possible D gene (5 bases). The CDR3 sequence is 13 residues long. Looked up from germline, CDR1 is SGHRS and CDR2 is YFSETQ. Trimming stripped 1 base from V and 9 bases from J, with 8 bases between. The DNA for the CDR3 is TGCGCCAGCAGCTTGCAGGGCGGTTCACCCCTCCACTTT. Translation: CASSLQGGSPLHF.

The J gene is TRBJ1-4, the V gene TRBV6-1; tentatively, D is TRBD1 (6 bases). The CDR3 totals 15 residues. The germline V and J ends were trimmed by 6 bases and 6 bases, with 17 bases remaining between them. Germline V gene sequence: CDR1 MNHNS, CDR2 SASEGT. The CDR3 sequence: CASRETGAWDEKLFF. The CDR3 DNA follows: TGTGCCAGCAGGGAAACGGGGGCTTGGGATGAAAAACTGTTTTTT.

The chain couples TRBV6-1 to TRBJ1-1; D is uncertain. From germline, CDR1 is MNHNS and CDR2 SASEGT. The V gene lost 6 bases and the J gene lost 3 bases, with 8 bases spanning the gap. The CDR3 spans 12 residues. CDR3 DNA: TGTGCCAGCAGCGGGGATCACACTGAAGCTTTCTTT. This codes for CASSGDHTEAFF.

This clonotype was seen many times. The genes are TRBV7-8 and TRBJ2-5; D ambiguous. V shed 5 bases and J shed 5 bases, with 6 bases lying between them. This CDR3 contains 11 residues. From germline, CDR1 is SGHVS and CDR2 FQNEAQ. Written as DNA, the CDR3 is TGTGCCAGCAGCACCAGGGAGACCCAGTACTTC. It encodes CASSTRETQYF.

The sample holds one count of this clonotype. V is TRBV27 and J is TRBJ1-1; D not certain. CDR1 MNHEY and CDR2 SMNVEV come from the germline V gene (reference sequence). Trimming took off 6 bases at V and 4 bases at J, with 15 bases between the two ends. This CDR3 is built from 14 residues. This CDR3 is CASRVGFRITEAFF. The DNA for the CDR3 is TGTGCCAGCAGAGTGGGGTTTCGGATCACTGAAGCTTTCTTT.

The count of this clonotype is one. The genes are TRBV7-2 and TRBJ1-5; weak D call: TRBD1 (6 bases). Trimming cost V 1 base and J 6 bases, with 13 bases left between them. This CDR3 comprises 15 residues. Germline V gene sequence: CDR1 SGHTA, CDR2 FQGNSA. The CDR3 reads CASSLGRGAGQPQHF. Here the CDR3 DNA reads TGTGCCAGCAGCTTAGGTCGGGGGGCGGGTCAGCCCCAGCATTTT.

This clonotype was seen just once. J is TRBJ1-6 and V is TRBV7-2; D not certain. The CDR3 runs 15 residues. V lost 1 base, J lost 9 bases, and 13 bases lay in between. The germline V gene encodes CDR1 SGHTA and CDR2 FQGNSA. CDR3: CASSLVGMAFSPLHF. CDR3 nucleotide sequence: TGTGCCAGCAGCTTAGTAGGGATGGCCTTTTCACCCCTCCACTTT. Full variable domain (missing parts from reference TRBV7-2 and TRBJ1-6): GAGVSQSPSNKVTEKGKDVELRCDPISGHTALYWYRQSLGQGLEFLIYFQGNSAPDKSGLPSDRFSAERTGGSVSTLTIQRTQQEDSAVYLCASSLVGMAFSPLHFGNGTRLTVT.

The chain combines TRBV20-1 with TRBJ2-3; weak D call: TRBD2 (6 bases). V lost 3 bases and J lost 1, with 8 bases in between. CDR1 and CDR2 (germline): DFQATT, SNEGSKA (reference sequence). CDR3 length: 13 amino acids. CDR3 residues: CSASKRGTDTQYF. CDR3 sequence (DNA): TGCAGTGCTAGCAAGCGGGGCACAGATACGCAGTATTTT.

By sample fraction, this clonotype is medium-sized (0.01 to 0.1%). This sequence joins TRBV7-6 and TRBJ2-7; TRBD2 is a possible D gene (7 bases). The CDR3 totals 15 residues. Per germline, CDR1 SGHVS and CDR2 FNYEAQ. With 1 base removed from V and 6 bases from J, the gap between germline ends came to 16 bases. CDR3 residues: CASSLEGGPWGEQYF. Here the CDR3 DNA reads TGTGCCAGCAGCTTAGAGGGGGGGCCTTGGGGCGAGCAGTACTTC.

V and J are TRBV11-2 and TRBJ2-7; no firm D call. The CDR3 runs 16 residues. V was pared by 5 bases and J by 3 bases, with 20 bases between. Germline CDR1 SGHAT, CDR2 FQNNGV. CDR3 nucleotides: TGTGCCAGCAGCCACCCCCTGGTGGTGGCCCACTACGAGCAGTACTTC. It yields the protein CASSHPLVVAHYEQYF. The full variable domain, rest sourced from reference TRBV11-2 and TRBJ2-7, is EAGVAQSPRYKIIEKRQSVAFWCNPISGHATLYWYQQILGQGPKLLIQFQNNGVVDDSQLPKDRFSAERLKGVDSTLKIQPAKLEDSAVYLCASSHPLVVAHYEQYFGPGTRLTVT.

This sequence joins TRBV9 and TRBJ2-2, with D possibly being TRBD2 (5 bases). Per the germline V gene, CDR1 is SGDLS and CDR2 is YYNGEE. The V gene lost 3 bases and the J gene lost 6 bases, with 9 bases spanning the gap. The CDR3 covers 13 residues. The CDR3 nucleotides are TGTGCCAGCAGCGACCATAGCGCCGGGGAGCTGTTTTTT. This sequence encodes CASSDHSAGELFF.

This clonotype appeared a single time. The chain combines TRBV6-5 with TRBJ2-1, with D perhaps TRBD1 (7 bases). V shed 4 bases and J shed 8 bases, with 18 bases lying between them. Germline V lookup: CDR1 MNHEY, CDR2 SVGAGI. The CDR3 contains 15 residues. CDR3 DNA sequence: TGTGCCAGCAGTTCCTCCTGGGGCAGGGGGGATGAGCAGTTCTTC. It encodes CASSSSWGRGDEQFF.